The entry that follows covers one T cell receptor (beta chain) sequence. What antigen it recognizes has not been identified. Base-call qualities are not available, and no considerably larger clone is one nucleotide away. The collaborating institutions used their own protocols to collect whole blood in K2EDTA tubes. For TCRbeta analysis, collaborator samples were shipped as frozen whole blood, as isolated PBMCs, or as DNA extracted from either sample type. V is cut back by 4 bases and J by 12 bases, with 2 bases in the junction unmatched. The CDR3 runs 9 amino acids, cysteine and phenylalanine included. The read is trimmed to its CDR3 DNA, 27 bases read in frame from base 1. As encoded in the germline V gene, CDR1 is SQVTM while CDR2 is ANQGSEA. The data were taken from a study of blood T cell repertoires in COVID-19 (TCRdb year 2020). Describing the broader study: Samples from collaborators originated in the United States, Italy and Spain and spanned both the acute and convalescent phases of COVID-19. A freely available public database, intended as a resource for researchers studying the immune response to SARS-CoV-2, is where the repertoires were released. Deeply sampled blood TCRbeta repertoires from subjects exposed to, actively infected with, or recovered from COVID-19 were included in the dataset. The prospective study material was composed of cDNA or gDNA derived from T cells, B-cell-depleted T cells, or PBMCs. Samples came from the ongoing ImmuneRACE study (first 160 participants) plus 1,254 subjects from 6 global collaborators. Sample metadata almost always included a de-identified subject ID, COVID-19 status, age in years and sex. HLA class I and class II types, where available, came from metadata supplied by the sample provider rather than from assay-based typing.

Study-level results and caveats: The amount of clinical and demographic metadata varied by source and participant and was provided uncurated.

The immunoSEQ Assay, a bias-controlled multiplex PCR, was used to amplify TCRbeta CDR3 regions from genomic DNA. Under the source paper's analysis protocol: The number of nucleated cells in each sample was estimated from the amplification of reference gene primers within the assay. Sequence reads were collapsed and filtered to measure the absolute abundance of every unique TCRbeta CDR3 rearrangement. For each sample, productive Simpson clonality was calculated as the square root of Simpson's diversity index over productive rearrangements. The table comes from immuneACCESS by way of TCRdb, which keeps in-frame sequences with V and J called. Part of the clones is missing from these tables; in studies checked, under half for an unresolved V gene and the rest for unknown reasons. The V and J calls and clone size were taken over from that table, and D and trimming were inferred from the DNA. For this sample the table gives roughly 380,000 clones, of which 70% to 85% were detected only once. The top ten clonotypes cover 1.1% of the sample.

The sequencing sample was made of peripheral blood. This chain is built from TRBV29-1 and TRBJ1-2; the junction holds 7 bases that match TRBD1. This clonotype was obtained from a human donor with acute or convalescent COVID-19. The donor label of this sample is uncertain. The DNA sequence is as follows: TGCAGCGTTGCACAGGGGCACACCTTC. Its amino acids are CSVAQGHTF.